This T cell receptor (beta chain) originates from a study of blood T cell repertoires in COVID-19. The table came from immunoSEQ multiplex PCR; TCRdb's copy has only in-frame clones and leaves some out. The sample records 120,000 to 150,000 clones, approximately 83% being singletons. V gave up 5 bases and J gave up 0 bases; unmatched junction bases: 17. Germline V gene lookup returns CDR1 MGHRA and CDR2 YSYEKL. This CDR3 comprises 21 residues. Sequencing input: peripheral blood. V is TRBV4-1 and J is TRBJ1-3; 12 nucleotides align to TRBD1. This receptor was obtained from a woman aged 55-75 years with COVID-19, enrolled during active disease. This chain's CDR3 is CASSGSGWDRGRKDSGNTIYF. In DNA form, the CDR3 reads TGCGCCAGCAGCGGGTCTGGGTGGGACAGGGGGCGCAAAGACTCTGGAAACACCATATATTTT.